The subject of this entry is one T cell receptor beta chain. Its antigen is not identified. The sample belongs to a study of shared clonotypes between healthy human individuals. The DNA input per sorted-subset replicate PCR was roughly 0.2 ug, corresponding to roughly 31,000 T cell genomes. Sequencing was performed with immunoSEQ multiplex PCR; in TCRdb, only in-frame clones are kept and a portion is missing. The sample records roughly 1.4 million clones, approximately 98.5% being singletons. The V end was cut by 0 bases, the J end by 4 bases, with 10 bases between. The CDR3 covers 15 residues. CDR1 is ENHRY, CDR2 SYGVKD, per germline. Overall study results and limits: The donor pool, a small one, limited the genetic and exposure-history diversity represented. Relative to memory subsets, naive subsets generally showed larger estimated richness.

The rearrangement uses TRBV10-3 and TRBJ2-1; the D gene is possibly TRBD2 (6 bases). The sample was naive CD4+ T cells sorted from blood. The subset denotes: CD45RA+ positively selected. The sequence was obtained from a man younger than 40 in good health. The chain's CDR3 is CAISESVSGYNEQFF. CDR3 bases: TGTGCCATCAGTGAGTCAGTTAGCGGTTACAATGAGCAGTTCTTC.